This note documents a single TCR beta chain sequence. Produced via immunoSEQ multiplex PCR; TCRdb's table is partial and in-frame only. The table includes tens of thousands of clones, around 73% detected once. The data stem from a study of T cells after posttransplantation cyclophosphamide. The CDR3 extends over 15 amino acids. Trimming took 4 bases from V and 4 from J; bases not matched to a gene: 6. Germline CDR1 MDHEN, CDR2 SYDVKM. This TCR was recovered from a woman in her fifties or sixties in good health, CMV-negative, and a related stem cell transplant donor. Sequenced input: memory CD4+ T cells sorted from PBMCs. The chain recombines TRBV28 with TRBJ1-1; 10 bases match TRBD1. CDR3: CASSSPTGGVTEAFF. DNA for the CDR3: TGTGCCAGCAGTTCCCCGACAGGGGGCGTCACTGAAGCTTTCTTT. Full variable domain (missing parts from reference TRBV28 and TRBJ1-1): DVKVTQSSRYLVKRTGEKVFLECVQDMDHENMFWYRQDPGLGLRLIYFSYDVKMKEKGDIPEGYSVSREKKERFSLILESASTNQTSMYLCASSSPTGGVTEAFFGQGTRLTVV.